The 30 T cell receptor beta chains below come from one sample, sequenced in a study of regulatory T cells in long-lasting Graves disease. Time point of the sample: persistent/refractory GD, antithyroid drugs over 5 years with positive TRAb. Following extraction of RNA from PBMCs, that RNA was used to make the TCR library. TCR beta libraries were built with iRepertoire HTBI primers and Arm-PCR of CDR3 regions. TCRdb analysed the multiplex PCR reads with MiXCR anew, one entry per CDR3 protein. The table lists 300,000 to 350,000 distinct CDR3 sequences, about 20% of them singletons, with around 30% in the top ten. Material: peripheral blood mononuclear cells (PBMCs), obtained when the disease was refractory, from a patient treated with antithyroid drugs. Receptors were obtained from a female donor with Graves disease.

Ten or more counts support this clonotype. The chain joins TRBV6-2 or TRBV6-3 to TRBJ2-5; 11 bases map to TRBD2. Looked up from germline, CDR1 is MNHEY and CDR2 is SVGEGT. The V gene end was trimmed by 4 bases and the J gene end by 5 bases; junction bases not matched to a gene: 6. This CDR3 is built from 15 residues. DNA for the CDR3: TGTGCCAGCAGTTGGAGACTAGCGGGGAGGGAGACCCAGTACTTC. Translated: CASSWRLAGRETQYF.

This clonotype appeared many times. The genes are TRBV15 and TRBJ1-2; D possibly corresponds to TRBD1 (6 bases). Germline loops: CDR1 LNHNV, CDR2 YYDKDF (reference sequence). This CDR3 region has 12 residues. With 4 bases removed from V and 7 bases from J, the gap between germline ends came to 10 bases. Here the CDR3 DNA reads TGTGCCACCAGCACACCAGGGGTTGGCTACACCTTC. Translated, it gives CATSTPGVGYTF.

In its sample, this clonotype was seen many times. V usage is TRBV2 and J usage is TRBJ1-6; a possible D gene is TRBD1 (5 bases). Germline CDR1 reads SNHLY; CDR2 reads FYNNEI. This CDR3 spans 15 amino acids. Trimming took 1 base from V and 7 from J, leaving 11 bases between them. CDR3 DNA sequence: TGTGCCAGCAGTGAAGAGGCAGGGAGGAATTCACCCCTCCACTTT. Its protein product is CASSEEAGRNSPLHF.

This clonotype was recorded at least ten times. The rearrangement links TRBV7-2 to TRBJ1-2; TRBD1 matches at 8 bases. V trimming: 6 bases; J trimming: 6 bases; junction bases outside the gene matches: 18. The germline CDR1 and CDR2 sequences are SGHTA and FQGNSA. The CDR3 loop spans 17 amino acids. CDR3 nucleotide sequence: TGTGCCAGCAGTTCCCTTTCCGGGACAGGCATTCTCCATGGCTACACCTTC. Amino acid sequence: CASSSLSGTGILHGYTF.

The chain has TRBV20-1 and TRBJ2-6; tentative D call: TRBD1 (6 bases). CDR3 length: 17 amino acids. Germline values: CDR1 DFQATT, CDR2 SNEGSKA (reference sequence). Trimming removed 6 bases from V and 4 bases from J, with 22 bases in between. In DNA, the CDR3 is TGCAGTGCCGTCAATTTCCGGGACATAATAGGGGCCAACGTCCTGACTTTC. Its protein product is CSAVNFRDIIGANVLTF.

The genes are TRBV2 and TRBJ1-4; 8 nucleotides line up with TRBD1. V shed 6 bases, J shed 3 bases, and the junction held 3 bases outside the gene matches. The CDR3 is 14 residues long. Germline V lookup: CDR1 SNHLY, CDR2 FYNNEI. CDR3 sequence reads: CASSETGANEKLFF. The CDR3, as DNA: TGTGCCAGCAGCGAGACAGGGGCTAATGAAAAACTGTTTTTT. The full variable domain, in which reference TRBV2 and TRBJ1-4 provide the parts outside the CDR3, is EPEVTQTPSHQVTQMGQEVILRCVPISNHLYFYWYRQILGQKVEFLVSFYNNEISEKSEIFDDQFSVERPDGSNFTLKIRSTKLEDSAMYFCASSETGANEKLFFGSGTQLSVL.

V is TRBV9 and J is TRBJ1-1, with TRBD1 matching 8 bases. The CDR3 length is 15 residues. Per the germline V gene, CDR1 is SGDLS and CDR2 is YYNGEE. V lost 5 bases to trimming and J lost 1 base; unmatched junction nucleotides: 7. CDR3 nucleotides: TGTGCCAGCAGTAGGATTCAGGGGGCGAACACTGAAGCTTTCTTT. Translation gives CASSRIQGANTEAFF.

The V and J genes are TRBV24-1 and TRBJ1-2; D is unclear. Trimming stripped 7 bases from V and 8 bases from J, with 10 bases between. This CDR3 is built from 11 residues. Germline lookup yields CDR1 KGHDR and CDR2 SFDVKD. CDR3 residues: CATRGSEGYTF. The CDR3 DNA sequence: TGTGCCACCAGGGGAAGCGAGGGCTACACCTTC.

The sample holds a few counts of this clonotype. The chain recombines TRBV29-1 with TRBJ2-4, with 11 bases matching TRBD1. The V and J ends lost 5 bases and 6 bases, in that order; junction bases with no gene match: 3. CDR1 is SQVTM and CDR2 is ANQGSEA in the germline V gene. This CDR3 comprises 13 residues. CDR3 bases: TGCAGCGTTAAGGGACAGGGGGGAAACATTCAGTACTTC. It yields the protein CSVKGQGGNIQYF.

This clonotype was detected many times. The CDR3: CASSPGTGSGNSPLHF. The DNA of the CDR3 is TGTGCCAGCAGTCCCGGGACAGGGTCGGGAAATTCACCCCTCCACTTT. The chain links TRBV12-3 or TRBV12-4 to TRBJ1-6; 9 nucleotides align to TRBD1. This CDR3 contains 16 residues. V was pared by 5 bases and J by 7 bases, with 9 bases of the junction left unmatched.

This clonotype was seen ten or more times. The chain joins TRBV12-3 or TRBV12-4 to TRBJ1-1; D is uncertain. CDR3 length: 13 amino acids. The V end was cut by 6 bases, the J end by 4 bases, with 12 bases between. This CDR3 reads CASRLMEGTEAFF. DNA for the CDR3: TGTGCCAGCAGACTTATGGAGGGCACTGAAGCTTTCTTT.

At least ten counts were recorded for this clonotype. V gene TRBV6-2 or TRBV6-3 combines with J gene TRBJ2-7; 7 bases agree with TRBD2. Trimming at V came to 5 bases and at J to 5 bases, leaving 12 bases not matched to a gene. This CDR3 contains 15 residues. CDR1 and CDR2 (germline): MNHEY, SVGEGT. CDR3 residues: CASSITGRGGNEQYF. In DNA, the CDR3 is TGTGCCAGCAGTATTACGGGGAGGGGTGGCAACGAGCAGTACTTC.

As concerns this clonotype: A read error is possible here, since a much larger clone lies one base away. The CDR3 is CASSLPSTRGSETQYF. The CDR3 region has the DNA TGTGCCAGCAGCTTACCCTCTACGCGGGGCTCAGAGACCCAGTACTTC. The chain combines TRBV7-2 with TRBJ2-5, with D possibly matching TRBD2 (6 bases). CDR3 length: 16 residues. CDR1 and CDR2 (germline): SGHTA, FQGNSA. V shed 2 bases and J shed 4 bases, with 17 bases lying between them. Looking up the rest from reference TRBV7-2 and TRBJ2-5 gives the full variable domain: GAGVSQSPSNKVTEKGKDVELRCDPISGHTALYWYRQSLGQGLEFLIYFQGNSAPDKSGLPSDRFSAERTGGSVSTLTIQRTQQEDSAVYLCASSLPSTRGSETQYFGPGTRLLVL.

This clonotype was observed at least ten times. The J gene is TRBJ1-1, the V gene TRBV11-2; D unclear. V lost 10 bases and J 2 bases, leaving 17 bases between the germline ends. Germline V CDR1 and CDR2: SGHAT, FQNNGV. CDR3 size: 14 residues. CDR3 region: CANRPVSGNTEAFF. The CDR3 DNA reads as TGTGCCAACCGCCCGGTATCAGGTAACACTGAAGCTTTCTTT.

This clonotype was observed many times. The rearrangement links TRBV11-3 to TRBJ2-7; 7 bases agree with TRBD1. The CDR3 is 15 residues long. Germline values: CDR1 SGHNT, CDR2 YENEEA. V was pared by 5 bases and J by 5 bases, with 12 bases of the junction left unmatched. CDR3: CASSPRGTDLNEQYF. The CDR3, as DNA: TGTGCCAGCAGCCCGCGAGGGACAGACCTTAACGAGCAGTACTTC. Complete variable domain (other parts from reference TRBV11-3 and TRBJ2-7): EAGVVQSPRYKIIEKKQPVAFWCNPISGHNTLYWYLQNLGQGPELLIRYENEEAVDDSQLPKDRFSAERLKGVDSTLKIQPAELGDSAVYLCASSPRGTDLNEQYFGPGTRLTVT.

The rearrangement links TRBV6-1 to TRBJ2-2, with 11 bases identical to TRBD2. CDR3 length equals 15 residues. Germline V gene data show CDR1 as MNHNS and CDR2 as SASEGT. Germline trimming cut 6 bases from V and 5 bases from J; bases unmatched to any gene: 5. The CDR3 nucleotides are TGTGCCAGCAGATCTAGCGGGGGGATTACCGGGGAGCTGTTTTTT. As protein: CASRSSGGITGELFF.

This clonotype occurred many times. The chain employs TRBV18 and TRBJ2-7; 10 bases are shared with TRBD1. This CDR3 spans 14 amino acids. The J segment lost 4 bases and the V segment lost 8 bases, leaving 8 bases of the junction unmatched. The V gene's germline CDR1 is KGHSH and CDR2 LQKENI. The CDR3 coding sequence is TGTGCCAGCCGCGGGACAGGGGTTGAGTACGAGCAGTACTTC. Protein product: CASRGTGVEYEQYF. Supplemented by reference TRBV18 and TRBJ2-7, the full variable domain reads NAGVMQNPRHLVRRRGQEARLRCSPMKGHSHVYWYRQLPEEGLKFMVYLQKENIIDESGMPKERFSAEFPKEGPSILRIQQVVRGDSAAYFCASRGTGVEYEQYFGPGTRLTVT.

There are many counts of this clonotype. This chain links TRBV7-9 with TRBJ2-2, with D hard to call. Looked up from germline, CDR1 is SEHNR and CDR2 is FQNEAQ (reference sequence). The V end lost 8 bases, the J end lost 8 bases, and 15 bases lay between the germline ends. The CDR3 totals 13 residues. The CDR3 protein is CASRTRAAGELFF. The CDR3 region has the DNA TGTGCCAGCCGAACAAGGGCCGCGGGGGAGCTGTTTTTT.

This clonotype has more than one count but fewer than ten. J is TRBJ1-1 and V is TRBV7-9; TRBD1 aligns across 9 bases. V dropped 4 bases and J dropped 6; count of bases not matched to a gene: 18. The CDR3 contains 18 residues. Germline V gives CDR1 SEHNR, CDR2 FQNEAQ (reference sequence). CDR3 loop: CASSSGARPGQGPSEAFF. The CDR3 DNA sequence: TGTGCCAGCAGCTCCGGGGCCCGACCGGGACAGGGTCCCTCTGAAGCTTTCTTT.

The rearrangement links TRBV10-3 to TRBJ2-2; the match to TRBD2 covers 8 bases. CDR3 length: 21 amino acids. The germline CDR1 and CDR2 sequences are ENHRY and SYGVKD. Trimming removed 3 bases from V and 0 bases from J; junction bases left unmatched: 18. The CDR3 nucleotides read TGTGCCATCAGTGATAGGTTTTCTTGGCTAGCGGGTTTCGCGAACACCGGGGAGCTGTTTTTT. This gives the protein CAISDRFSWLAGFANTGELFF.

This chain links TRBV19 with TRBJ1-4; 7 positions agree with TRBD1. The CDR3 covers 15 residues. The V segment lost 4 bases and the J segment 5 bases; nucleotides outside the gene matches: 7. The germline V gene encodes CDR1 LNHDA and CDR2 SQIVND (reference sequence). The DNA for the CDR3 is TGTGCCAGTAGTACCCCGGGACAGAGAAATGAAAAACTGTTTTTT. It translates to CASSTPGQRNEKLFF. Together with reference TRBV19 and TRBJ1-4, the CDR3 gives the full variable domain: DGGITQSPKYLFRKEGQNVTLSCEQNLNHDAMYWYRQDPGQGLRLIYYSQIVNDFQKGDIAEGYSVSREKKESFPLTVTSAQKNPTAFYLCASSTPGQRNEKLFFGSGTQLSVL.

V and J are TRBV4-1 and TRBJ2-7; the match to TRBD2 covers 8 bases. The CDR3 has 16 residues. Per germline, CDR1 MGHRA and CDR2 YSYEKL. As DNA, the CDR3 is TGCGCAGCCAGCACCGGCTCGTGGAGCGGGAGCCACGAGCAGTACTTC. Its protein product is CAASTGSWSGSHEQYF.

The chain links TRBV14 to TRBJ1-1, with D hard to call. CDR1 SGHDN and CDR2 FVKESK come from the germline V gene. Trimming shortened V by 1 base and J by 6 bases, and 18 bases separated the two germline ends. The CDR3 runs to 16 residues. CDR3 sequence (DNA): TGTGCCAGCAGCCAAGTCCCCCCCCACCGTGGGGCTGAAGCTTTCTTT. Encoded protein: CASSQVPPHRGAEAFF.

This clonotype was observed many times. This sequence joins TRBV30 and TRBJ1-1; D uncertain. In germline, CDR1 is GTSNPN, CDR2 SVGIG (reference sequence). V lost 0 bases and J 5 bases, leaving 16 bases between the germline ends. The CDR3 contains 15 residues. The CDR3 nucleotides read TGTGCCTGGAGTGTATCCGGGTCCCGCCGGACTGAAGCTTTCTTT. It codes for CAWSVSGSRRTEAFF.

The chain has TRBV6-2 or TRBV6-3 and TRBJ1-3, with D uncertain. Germline CDR1 and CDR2: MNHEY and SVGEGT. The CDR3 totals 13 residues. The V and J ends lost 2 bases and 3 bases respectively, with 5 bases between them. CDR3 DNA sequence: TGTGCCAGCAGTTACAGGGATGGAAACACCATATATTTT. Amino acid sequence: CASSYRDGNTIYF.

The chain carries TRBV11-3 and TRBJ1-2; no clear D. The CDR3 sequence is 14 residues long. V was trimmed by 0 bases and J by 3 bases, leaving 8 bases between them. Germline V CDR1 and CDR2: SGHNT, YENEEA. This CDR3 reads CASSLDHTYYGYTF. CDR3 in DNA: TGTGCCAGCAGCTTAGATCATACGTACTATGGCTACACCTTC.

This clonotype was detected a few times. The chain uses TRBV7-9 and TRBJ1-2; a possible D gene is TRBD1 (5 bases). The V end was cut by 5 bases, the J end by 4 bases, with 20 bases between. In germline, CDR1 is SEHNR, CDR2 FQNEAQ (reference sequence). This CDR3 contains 16 residues. CDR3 sequence: CASSPSGMGTGYGYTF. Written as DNA, the CDR3 is TGTGCCAGCAGCCCCTCTGGGATGGGGACGGGCTATGGCTACACCTTC. The full variable domain, in which reference TRBV7-9 and TRBJ1-2 provide the parts outside the CDR3, is DTGVSQNPRHKITKRGQNVTFRCDPISEHNRLYWYRQTLGQGPEFLTYFQNEAQLEKSRLLSDRFSAERPKGSFSTLEIQRTEQGDSAMYLCASSPSGMGTGYGYTFGSGTRLTVV.

In its sample, this clonotype was seen many times. The V and J genes are TRBV27 and TRBJ1-1; maybe TRBD1 (6 bases). In germline, CDR1 is MNHEY, CDR2 SMNVEV (reference sequence). The CDR3 sequence is 15 residues long. With 3 bases removed from V and 0 bases from J, the gap between germline ends came to 11 bases. The CDR3 loop is CASSFGTSLNTEAFF. The CDR3, as DNA: TGTGCCAGCAGTTTCGGGACATCATTGAACACTGAAGCTTTCTTT.

This sequence joins TRBV25-1 and TRBJ1-2; 8 nucleotides match TRBD1. The CDR3 covers 11 residues. Germline V gene sequence: CDR1 MGHDK, CDR2 SYGVNS. The ends lost 7 bases at V and 6 bases at J; junction bases unmatched: 1. Here the CDR3 DNA reads TGTGCCAGCACGACAGGGGATGGCTACACCTTC. Its translation: CASTTGDGYTF.

In DNA form, the CDR3 reads TGTGCCAGCAGCCAACTAAGAGATACGCAGTATTTT. It yields the protein CASSQLRDTQYF. The V call is TRBV7-3, the J call TRBJ2-3; D not certain. The V and J ends lost 5 bases and 5 bases respectively, with 8 bases between them. The CDR3 is 12 amino acids. Germline V lookup: CDR1 SGHTA, CDR2 FQGTGA.